This T cell receptor beta chain originates from a study of CD8 T cells in ankylosing spondylitis. The study, taken as a whole, reports: What seemed typical of ankylosing spondylitis blood was a TCR beta motif built from several highly homologous variants. Clones linked to the disease showed a CD8+ phenotype. They occurred at relatively low frequencies in peripheral blood. Matched ankylosing spondylitis synovial fluid reportedly showed significant enrichment of disease-linked clones.

By quantitative 5'-RACE with molecular barcodes, the TCR beta libraries were made. TCRdb processed the 5' RACE reads anew with MiXCR; each CDR3 protein has one entry. The sample holds 250,000 to 350,000 distinct CDR3 sequences, about 19% seen once. Of note for this clonotype: Its antigen is undetermined.

The CDR3 length is 14 residues. V was trimmed by 5 bases and J by 0 bases, leaving 11 bases between them. Germline-derived CDR1 and CDR2 are SQVTM and ANQGSEA. Sample: blood, either unsorted or a sorted T cell fraction (not recorded which). The TCR originated in a male donor with ankylosing spondylitis or in good health (not recorded which). V usage is TRBV29-1 and J usage is TRBJ1-3, with D perhaps TRBD1 (5 bases). The CDR3 bases are TGCAGCGTTAAGGGACGGAGCTCTGGAAACACCATATATTTT. It encodes CSVKGRSSGNTIYF.